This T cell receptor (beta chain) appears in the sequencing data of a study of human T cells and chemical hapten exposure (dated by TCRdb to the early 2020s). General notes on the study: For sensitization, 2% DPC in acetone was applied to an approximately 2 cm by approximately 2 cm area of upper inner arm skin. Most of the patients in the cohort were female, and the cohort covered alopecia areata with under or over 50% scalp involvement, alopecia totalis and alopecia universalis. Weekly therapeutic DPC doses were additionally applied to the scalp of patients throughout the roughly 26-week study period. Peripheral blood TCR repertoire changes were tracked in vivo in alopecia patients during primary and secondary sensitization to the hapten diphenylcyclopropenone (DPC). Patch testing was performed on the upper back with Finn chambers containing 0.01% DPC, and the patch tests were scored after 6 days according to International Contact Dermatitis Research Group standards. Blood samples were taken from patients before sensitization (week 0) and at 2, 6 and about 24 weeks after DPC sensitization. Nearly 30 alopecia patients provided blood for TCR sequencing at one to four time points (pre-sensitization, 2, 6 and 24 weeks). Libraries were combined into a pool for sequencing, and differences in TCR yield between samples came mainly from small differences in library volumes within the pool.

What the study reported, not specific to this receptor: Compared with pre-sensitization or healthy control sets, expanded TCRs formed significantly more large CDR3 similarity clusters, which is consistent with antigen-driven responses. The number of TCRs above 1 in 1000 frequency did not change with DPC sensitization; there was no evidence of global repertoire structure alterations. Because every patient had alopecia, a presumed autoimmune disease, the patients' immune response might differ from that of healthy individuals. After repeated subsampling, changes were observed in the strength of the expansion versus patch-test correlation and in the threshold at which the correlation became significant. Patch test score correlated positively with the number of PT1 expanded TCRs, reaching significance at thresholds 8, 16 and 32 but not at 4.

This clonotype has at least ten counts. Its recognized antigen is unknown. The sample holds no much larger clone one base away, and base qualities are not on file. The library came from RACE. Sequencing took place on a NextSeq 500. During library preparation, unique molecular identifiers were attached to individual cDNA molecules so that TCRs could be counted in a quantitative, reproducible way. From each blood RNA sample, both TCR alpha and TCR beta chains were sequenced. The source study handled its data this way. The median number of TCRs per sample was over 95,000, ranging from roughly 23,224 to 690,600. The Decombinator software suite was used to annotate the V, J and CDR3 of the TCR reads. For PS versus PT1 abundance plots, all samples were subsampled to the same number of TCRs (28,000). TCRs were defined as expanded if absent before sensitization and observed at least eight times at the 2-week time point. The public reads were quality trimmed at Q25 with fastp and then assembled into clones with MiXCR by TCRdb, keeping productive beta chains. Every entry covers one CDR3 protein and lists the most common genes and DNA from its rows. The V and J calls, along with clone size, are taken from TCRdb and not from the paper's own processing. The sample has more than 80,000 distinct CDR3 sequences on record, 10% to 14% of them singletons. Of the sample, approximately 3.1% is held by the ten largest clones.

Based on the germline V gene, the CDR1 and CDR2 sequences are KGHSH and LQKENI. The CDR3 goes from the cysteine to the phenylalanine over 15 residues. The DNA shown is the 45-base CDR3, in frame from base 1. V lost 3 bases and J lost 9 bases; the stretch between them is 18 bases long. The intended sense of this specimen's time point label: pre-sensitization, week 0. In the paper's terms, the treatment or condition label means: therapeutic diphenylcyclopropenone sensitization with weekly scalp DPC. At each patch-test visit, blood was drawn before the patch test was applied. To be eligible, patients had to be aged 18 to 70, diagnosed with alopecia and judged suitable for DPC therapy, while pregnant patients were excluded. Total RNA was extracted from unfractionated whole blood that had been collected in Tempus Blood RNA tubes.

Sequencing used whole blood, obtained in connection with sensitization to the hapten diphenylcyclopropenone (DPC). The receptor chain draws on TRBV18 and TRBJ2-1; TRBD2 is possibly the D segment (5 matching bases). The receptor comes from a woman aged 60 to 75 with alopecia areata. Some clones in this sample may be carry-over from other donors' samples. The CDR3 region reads CASSPPGPGFSEQFF. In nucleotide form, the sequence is TGTGCCAGCTCACCTCCTGGTCCGGGGTTCAGTGAGCAGTTCTTC. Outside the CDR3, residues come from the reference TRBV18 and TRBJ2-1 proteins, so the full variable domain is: NAGVMQNPRHLVRRRGQEARLRCSPMKGHSHVYWYRQLPEEGLKFMVYLQKENIIDESGMPKERFSAEFPKEGPSILRIQQVVRGDSAAYFCASSPPGPGFSEQFFGPGTRLTVL.